The 10 T cell receptor beta chains below all came from one sample that was sequenced in a study of blood T cell repertoires in COVID-19. Assay used: immunoSEQ multiplex PCR; TCRdb lists only in-frame clones, some missing. The sample records over 200,000 clones, 70% to 90% being singletons. The material sequenced was peripheral blood. These receptors were obtained from a human donor in a cohort sampled during active COVID-19.

This chain connects TRBV5-1 to TRBJ2-1; 9 positions match TRBD1. Germline trimming cut 5 bases from V and 4 bases from J; bases unmatched to any gene: 7. Germline CDR1 is SGHRS and CDR2 is YFSETQ. There are 15 residues in the CDR3. CDR3 coding DNA: TGCGCCAGCAGATTAACAGGGGGCGGATACAATGAGCAGTTCTTC. Amino acid sequence: CASRLTGGGYNEQFF. The variable domain in full, completed from reference TRBV5-1 and TRBJ2-1, reads KAGVTQTPRYLIKTRGQQVTLSCSPISGHRSVSWYQQTPGQGLQFLFEYFSETQRNKGNFPGRFSGRQFSNSRSEMNVSTLELGDSALYLCASRLTGGGYNEQFFGPGTRLTVL.

This chain connects TRBV6-5 to TRBJ1-2, with D possibly being TRBD1 (5 bases). CDR1 and CDR2 from the germline V gene are MNHEY and SVGAGI. This CDR3 comprises 12 residues. V was cut by 0 bases and J by 8 bases, with 7 bases left in between. CDR3 bases: TGTGCCAGCAGTTACTCGGACACGGGCTACACCTTC. It yields the protein CASSYSDTGYTF.

The rearrangement joins TRBV4-2 to TRBJ2-2; 8 nucleotides match TRBD1. CDR1 and CDR2 (germline): LGHNA, YNFKEQ. The CDR3 contains 16 residues. Trimming removed 0 bases from V and 4 bases from J; junction bases left unmatched: 4. The CDR3 reads CASSQEATGGTGELFF. The CDR3 DNA reads as TGTGCCAGCAGCCAAGAGGCTACAGGGGGCACCGGGGAGCTGTTTTTT.

The V and J genes are TRBV3-1 (or the pseudogene TRBV3-2) and TRBJ2-3, with a weak D call TRBD2 (6 bases). Germline lookup yields CDR1 LGHDT and CDR2 YNNKEL (reference sequence). The CDR3 is made up of 17 amino acids. V lost 1 base and J 1 base, leaving 15 bases between the germline ends. The CDR3 DNA reads TGTGCCAGCAGCCAAGGGGGTTTGTGGAGGGGCACAGATACGCAGTATTTT. Encoded protein: CASSQGGLWRGTDTQYF.

This chain joins TRBV4-3 and TRBJ1-1; the D gene is possibly TRBD1 (5 bases). The CDR3 spans 15 residues. The germline V gene has CDR1 LGHNA and CDR2 YSLEER. Trimming stripped 0 bases from V and 3 bases from J, with 11 bases between. In nucleotides, the CDR3 is TGCGCCAGCAGCCAAGATAGACAGAGTTACACTGAAGCTTTCTTT. It encodes CASSQDRQSYTEAFF.

This clone was picked up one time. The junction differs from germline at one of its ends, possibly a read error. The J gene is TRBJ2-5, the V gene TRBV5-1; 7 bases are shared with TRBD2. Germline-derived CDR1 and CDR2 are SGHRS and YFSETQ. The CDR3 totals 16 residues. In DNA, the CDR3 is TGCGCCAGCACCCCACGGACTAGTGGAGGTCAAGGGACCCAGTACTTC. Translating it yields CASTPRTSGGQGTQYF.

The V and J genes are TRBV7-2 and TRBJ2-7; perhaps TRBD1 as D (6 bases). The length of the CDR3 is 16 residues. Germline CDR1 SGHTA, CDR2 FQGNSA. V lost 1 base and J lost 3, with 16 bases in between. The CDR3, as DNA: TGTGCCAGCAGCTTAGACCGGGACACCGGTTTCTACGAGCAGTACTTC. Its translation: CASSLDRDTGFYEQYF.

CDR3 loop: CASSTLDSSYEQYF. The CDR3, as DNA: TGTGCCAGCAGCACTCTCGACAGTTCCTACGAGCAGTACTTC. The V gene is TRBV7-2, the J gene TRBJ2-7; D possibly corresponds to TRBD1 (5 bases). The CDR3 is made up of 14 amino acids. The germline V gene encodes CDR1 SGHTA and CDR2 FQGNSA. Deletions cut 5 bases from V and 1 base from J, with 12 bases between.

The rearrangement links TRBV6-2 or TRBV6-3 to TRBJ2-7; D gene unclear. The CDR3 sequence is 12 residues long. V lost 5 bases and J lost 2, with 7 bases in between. Germline V gene lookup returns CDR1 MNHEY and CDR2 SVGEGT. This CDR3 is CASSPGAYEQYF. Written as DNA, the CDR3 is TGTGCCAGCAGTCCAGGTGCCTACGAGCAGTACTTC.

The J gene is TRBJ1-3, the V gene TRBV6-1; a weak D match, TRBD1 (5 bases). V was cut by 3 bases and J by 9 bases, with 18 bases left in between. Germline V gene sequence: CDR1 MNHNS, CDR2 SASEGT. This CDR3 region has 15 residues. The CDR3: CASSEQGYYLGTIYF. In DNA form, the CDR3 reads TGTGCCAGCAGTGAGCAGGGATACTATCTCGGCACCATATATTTT.